Listed here are 29 T cell receptor beta chains from one sample, sequenced in a study of blood T cell repertoires in COVID-19 (dated by TCRdb to the early 2020s). Library construction relied on the immunoSEQ multiplex PCR assay. The source is immuneACCESS, and TCRdb retained only in-frame sequences with V and J called. Part of the clones is not carried over; for the studies checked, unresolved V genes explain less than half of this, and the remainder is unexplained. In this sample the table shows over 85,000 clones, approximately 86% of which occur a single time. Less than 9% of the sample belongs to the ten largest clones. What was sequenced was peripheral blood. These receptors were collected from a man aged 60 to 75 with acute or convalescent COVID-19.

The chain couples TRBV18 to TRBJ2-1; 8 nucleotides agree with TRBD2. In germline, CDR1 is KGHSH, CDR2 LQKENI. Unmatched junction bases numbered 5, after V lost 4 bases and J lost 3 bases. The CDR3 consists of 15 residues. The CDR3 protein is CASSQGREDYNEQFF. CDR3 bases: TGTGCCAGCTCACAGGGGCGGGAGGACTACAATGAGCAGTTCTTC.

This clone was picked up a small number of times. The rearrangement joins TRBV3-1 (or the pseudogene TRBV3-2) to TRBJ2-7, with 13 bases aligning to TRBD2. V lost 1 base and J lost 9; bases outside the gene matches: 6. The CDR3 is 15 amino acids. The germline V gene has CDR1 LGHDT and CDR2 YNNKEL (reference sequence). CDR3 protein: CASSQARGTSGTQYF. The CDR3 DNA reads as TGTGCCAGCAGCCAAGCTAGGGGGACTAGCGGGACGCAGTACTTC.

The chain carries TRBV5-1 and TRBJ2-1; 8 bases agree with TRBD2. Trimming took 2 bases from V and 8 from J; bases not matched to a gene: 12. The CDR3 is 16 residues long. Per germline, CDR1 SGHRS and CDR2 YFSETQ. In nucleotides, the CDR3 is TGCGCCAGCAGCTTAAATCCGGGACTAGGAATCGATGAGCAGTTCTTC. Its protein product is CASSLNPGLGIDEQFF.

The V call is TRBV29-1, the J call TRBJ1-3, with 7 bases identical to TRBD1. The CDR3 length is 14 residues. The junction had 7 bases not matched to a gene; V was cut back by 6 bases and J by 2 bases. CDR1 and CDR2 from the germline V gene are SQVTM and ANQGSEA. The CDR3 protein is CSVSTGSAGNTIYF. The CDR3 nucleotides are TGCAGCGTGTCGACAGGGAGCGCTGGAAACACCATATATTTT.

The chain has TRBV6-5 and TRBJ1-4; TRBD1 might be the D (6 bases). Trimming took off 4 bases at V and 6 bases at J, with 12 bases between the two ends. The germline V gene encodes CDR1 MNHEY and CDR2 SVGAGI. This CDR3 is built from 14 residues. The CDR3 region is CASSSQGRYEKLFF. The CDR3 bases are TGTGCCAGCAGTTCACAGGGACGTTATGAAAAACTGTTTTTT.

The rearrangement uses TRBV19 and TRBJ2-7, with D maybe TRBD1 (7 bases). The CDR3 length is 15 residues. The germline CDR1 and CDR2 sequences are LNHDA and SQIVND (reference sequence). The germline V and J ends were trimmed by 1 base and 9 bases, with 19 bases remaining between them. For the CDR3, the DNA is TGTGCCAGTAGTATAGGCCAGGGGGGAACGTTGGTGCAGTACTTC. Protein sequence: CASSIGQGGTLVQYF.

At least ten counts were recorded for this clone. The rearrangement joins TRBV5-1 to TRBJ1-1, with 10 bases lining up with TRBD1. The trim removed 4 bases at V and 0 bases at J, leaving 6 bases unmatched. The CDR3 totals 16 residues. CDR1 and CDR2 (germline): SGHRS, YFSETQ. The CDR3, as DNA: TGCGCCAGCAGCGGGGACAGGGGTATCATGAACACTGAAGCTTTCTTT. This encodes CASSGDRGIMNTEAFF.

V and J are TRBV19 and TRBJ1-2; 7 nucleotides align to TRBD1. This CDR3 is 16 amino acids long. V gave up 7 bases and J gave up 8 bases; unmatched junction bases: 19. Germline loops: CDR1 LNHDA, CDR2 SQIVND (reference sequence). The CDR3 region is CASTLGAGTAFRGYTF. CDR3 sequence (DNA): TGTGCCAGTACCTTAGGAGCCGGGACAGCCTTCCGGGGCTACACCTTC.

The rearrangement joins TRBV5-1 to TRBJ2-3, with TRBD1 identical over 9 bases. V lost 5 bases to trimming and J lost 5 bases; unmatched junction nucleotides: 6. This CDR3 is 14 amino acids long. Germline V gene data show CDR1 as SGHRS and CDR2 as YFSETQ. The CDR3 nucleotides are TGCGCCAGCAGATACCAGGACAGGGGAGATACGCAGTATTTT. This encodes CASRYQDRGDTQYF.

The V call is TRBV30, the J call TRBJ1-5; D unresolved. The V and J ends lost 0 bases and 5 bases respectively, with 8 bases between them. CDR3 length: 13 amino acids. The germline V gene has CDR1 GTSNPN and CDR2 SVGIG (reference sequence). This CDR3 is CAWSVGGDQPQHF. CDR3 DNA sequence: TGTGCCTGGAGTGTAGGAGGAGATCAGCCCCAGCATTTT.

The rearrangement uses TRBV7-9 and TRBJ2-3; TRBD1 matches at 9 bases. V lost 6 bases, J lost 0 bases, and 10 bases stayed unmatched. Germline CDR1 is SEHNR and CDR2 is FQNEAQ (reference sequence). CDR3 length: 17 amino acids. The CDR3 nucleotides are TGTGCCAGCAGTCAACTGTCCGGGACAGGGAGCACAGATACGCAGTATTTT. As protein: CASSQLSGTGSTDTQYF.

This clone was detected only a few times. This chain uses TRBV10-3 with TRBJ1-2, with 9 bases aligning to TRBD1. The germline gives CDR1 ENHRY, CDR2 SYGVKD. The V and J ends lost 7 bases and 0 bases, in that order; junction bases with no gene match: 18. This CDR3 has 19 amino acids. CDR3 region: CAITSSLLGQGKSNYGYTF. In DNA form, the CDR3 reads TGTGCCATCACGTCCTCTTTGCTGGGACAGGGCAAATCTAACTATGGCTACACCTTC.

The chain is built from TRBV27 and TRBJ1-1, with 7 positions matching TRBD1. Germline V gene lookup returns CDR1 MNHEY and CDR2 SMNVEV (reference sequence). This CDR3 spans 15 amino acids. V dropped 2 bases and J dropped 5; count of bases not matched to a gene: 8. The DNA for the CDR3 is TGTGCCAGCAGTTTAGAACAGGGGAAATGGACTGAAGCTTTCTTT. Its protein is CASSLEQGKWTEAFF.

This chain joins TRBV29-1 and TRBJ2-2; D might be TRBD1 (6 bases). The germline V gene encodes CDR1 SQVTM and CDR2 ANQGSEA. The V and J ends lost 4 bases and 5 bases respectively, with 14 bases between them. The CDR3 contains 14 residues. This CDR3 reads CSVGPAGVTGELFF. The CDR3 DNA reads TGCAGCGTTGGTCCCGCAGGGGTTACCGGGGAGCTGTTTTTT.

J is TRBJ1-2 and V is TRBV6-5, with 8 bases identical to TRBD1. The J segment lost 2 bases and the V segment lost 6 bases, leaving 5 bases of the junction unmatched. The CDR3 covers 14 residues. Germline V gene lookup returns CDR1 MNHEY and CDR2 SVGAGI. The CDR3 here is CASSGQGSNYGYTF. CDR3 DNA sequence: TGTGCCAGCAGCGGACAGGGATCAAACTATGGCTACACCTTC.

This chain connects TRBV12-3 or TRBV12-4 to TRBJ1-4, with 9 bases lining up with TRBD1. V lost 6 bases, J lost 8 bases, and 4 bases stayed unmatched. This CDR3 has 13 residues. As DNA, the CDR3 is TGTGCCAGCAGCCGGGACAGGGAGGAAAAACTGTTTTTT. This codes for CASSRDREEKLFF.

The count of this clone is one. The rearrangement joins TRBV10-3 to TRBJ2-5; a weak D match, TRBD1 (5 bases). This CDR3 comprises 14 residues. The germline gives CDR1 ENHRY, CDR2 SYGVKD. Trimming took 2 bases from V and 5 from J, leaving 12 bases between them. The CDR3 loop reads CAISEGAVAETQYF. Here the CDR3 DNA reads TGTGCCATCAGTGAGGGGGCGGTCGCCGAGACCCAGTACTTC.

V usage is TRBV11-1 and J usage is TRBJ2-2; 7 nucleotides line up with TRBD2. V lost 5 bases, J lost 4 bases, and 10 bases stayed unmatched. Germline V gene sequence: CDR1 SGHAT, CDR2 FQDESV (reference sequence). This CDR3 is 16 amino acids long. As DNA, the CDR3 is TGTGCCAGCAGCCTCGCCGGACTAGTTCCCACCGGGGAGCTGTTTTTT. Amino acids: CASSLAGLVPTGELFF.

This chain uses TRBV12-5 with TRBJ2-3, with 10 nucleotides matching TRBD2. Germline loops: CDR1 LGHNT, CDR2 FRNRAP. With 4 bases clipped from V and 3 bases from J, the junction kept 10 bases outside the gene matches. This CDR3 spans 17 amino acids. As DNA, the CDR3 is TGTGCTAGTGGTTCCCCAGCGGGGGGGCGAAGGACAGATACGCAGTATTTT. It yields the protein CASGSPAGGRRTDTQYF.

The chain couples TRBV7-6 to TRBJ1-5; 11 bases map to TRBD1. Germline lookup yields CDR1 SGHVS and CDR2 FNYEAQ. The CDR3 has 15 amino acids. Germline trimming cut 4 bases from V and 5 bases from J; bases unmatched to any gene: 4. The CDR3 loop is CASSSRDRGDQPQHF. The CDR3 DNA reads as TGTGCCAGCAGCTCCCGGGACAGGGGGGATCAGCCCCAGCATTTT.

This rearrangement joins TRBV5-1 to TRBJ2-2; the match to TRBD2 covers 13 bases. The germline gives CDR1 SGHRS, CDR2 YFSETQ. V dropped 0 bases and J dropped 5; count of bases not matched to a gene: 4. The CDR3 is 17 residues long. CDR3 coding DNA: TGCGCCAGCAGCTTGGGGACTAGCGGGAGTGGGACCGGGGAGCTGTTTTTT. Its protein is CASSLGTSGSGTGELFF.

CDR3 protein: CASSQDIRSYGYTF. CDR3 DNA sequence: TGTGCCAGCAGCCAAGATATCCGGAGCTATGGCTACACCTTC. The chain uses TRBV14 and TRBJ1-2; D is unresolved. Germline V CDR1 and CDR2: SGHDN, FVKESK. Trimming shortened V by 0 bases and J by 4 bases, and 9 bases separated the two germline ends. The CDR3 covers 14 residues.

V gene TRBV6-5 combines with J gene TRBJ1-3; TRBD1 aligns across 7 bases. CDR1 and CDR2 (germline): MNHEY, SVGAGI. This CDR3 is built from 14 residues. With 4 bases clipped from V and 1 base from J, the junction kept 1 base outside the gene matches. CDR3 amino acids: CASSSTGSGNTIYF. For the CDR3, the DNA is TGTGCCAGCAGTTCGACAGGGTCTGGAAACACCATATATTTT.

The chain joins TRBV7-9 to TRBJ2-7, with 12 bases lining up with TRBD2. CDR1 is SEHNR, CDR2 FQNEAQ, per germline (reference sequence). The CDR3 sequence is 18 residues long. The J segment lost 3 bases and the V segment lost 2 bases, leaving 11 bases of the junction unmatched. The CDR3 DNA reads as TGTGCCAGCAGCTTACCCGAAAGGACTAGCGGGGAACACTACGAGCAGTACTTC. Translated: CASSLPERTSGEHYEQYF.

This clone was observed a single time. The genes are TRBV18 and TRBJ2-7; 7 positions agree with TRBD1. V lost 5 bases to trimming and J lost 1 base; unmatched junction nucleotides: 5. Per the germline V gene, CDR1 is KGHSH and CDR2 is LQKENI. The CDR3 totals 14 residues. This CDR3 is CASSDRTGSYEQYF. Written as DNA, the CDR3 is TGTGCCAGCTCAGACAGGACAGGATCCTACGAGCAGTACTTC. The variable domain in full, with the rest retrieved from reference TRBV18 and TRBJ2-7, is NAGVMQNPRHLVRRRGQEARLRCSPMKGHSHVYWYRQLPEEGLKFMVYLQKENIIDESGMPKERFSAEFPKEGPSILRIQQVVRGDSAAYFCASSDRTGSYEQYFGPGTRLTVT.

This chain uses TRBV27 with TRBJ1-4; D is ambiguous. There are 13 residues in the CDR3. Deletions cut 3 bases from V and 5 bases from J, with 7 bases between. Germline V CDR1 and CDR2: MNHEY, SMNVEV (reference sequence). CDR3 nucleotide sequence: TGTGCCAGCAGTTTTCGCGAGAATGAAAAACTGTTTTTT. Translation: CASSFRENEKLFF.

The rearrangement uses TRBV9 and TRBJ2-5, with 13 bases lining up with TRBD2. The CDR3 runs to 19 residues. V dropped 3 bases and J dropped 5; count of bases not matched to a gene: 16. Germline CDR1 SGDLS, CDR2 YYNGEE. CDR3 loop: CASSANPRLAGGRMETQYF. Here the CDR3 DNA reads TGTGCCAGCAGCGCGAACCCCAGACTAGCGGGAGGCAGAATGGAGACCCAGTACTTC.

The chain carries TRBV19 and TRBJ2-5; 9 nucleotides agree with TRBD1. Trimming at V came to 3 bases and at J to 0 bases, leaving 11 bases not matched to a gene. Germline V CDR1 and CDR2: LNHDA, SQIVND (reference sequence). The CDR3 is 18 amino acids. The CDR3 sequence: CASSMGQGARLNQETQYF. CDR3 nucleotide sequence: TGTGCCAGTAGTATGGGACAGGGAGCCCGACTCAACCAAGAGACCCAGTACTTC.

The chain's CDR3 is CASSPILNEQFF. The CDR3 DNA follows: TGTGCCAGCAGCCCGATCCTAAATGAGCAGTTCTTC. J is TRBJ2-1 and V is TRBV12-3 or TRBV12-4, with unresolved D. The CDR3 spans 12 residues. V lost 6 bases and J 7 bases, leaving 10 bases between the germline ends.